These 2 T cell receptor beta chains came from one sample sequenced in a study of shared clonotypes between healthy human individuals. The method was immunoSEQ multiplex PCR; TCRdb's version includes in-frame clones alone and lacks a portion of them. Of about 2.3 million clones listed, approximately 90% are singletons. Input material: naive CD4+ T cells from PBMCs. Noted subset: CD45RA+ positively selected. All receptors come from a man between 18 and 29 years old in good health. Some clones in this sample may be carry-over from other donors' samples.

The chain joins TRBV15 to TRBJ2-2, with D unresolved. V shed 1 base and J shed 8 bases, with 8 bases lying between them. Germline CDR1 and CDR2: LNHNV and YYDKDF (reference sequence). This CDR3 spans 13 amino acids. The CDR3 here is CATSRVRSGELFF. The CDR3, as DNA: TGTGCCACCAGCAGAGTGAGGTCGGGGGAGCTGTTTTTT. Together with reference TRBV15 and TRBJ2-2, the CDR3 gives the full variable domain: DAMVIQNPRYQVTQFGKPVTLSCSQTLNHNVMYWYQQKSSQAPKLLFHYYDKDFNNEADTPDNFQSRRPNTSFCFLDIRSPGLGDTAMYLCATSRVRSGELFFGEGSRLTVL.

This clone came up once. The chain couples TRBV18 to TRBJ2-5; 7 nucleotides align to TRBD2. The CDR3 contains 14 residues. V shed 1 base and J 5 bases; nucleotides not matched to a gene: 4. Germline V gene lookup returns CDR1 KGHSH and CDR2 LQKENI. The CDR3 protein is CASSPRAGVETQYF. The CDR3 DNA is TGTGCCAGCTCACCACGCGCGGGAGTCGAGACCCAGTACTTC.